Each of the 30 T cell receptor beta chains below was sequenced from the same sample in a study of T cell responses to AZD1222 COVID-19 vaccine. The data were produced by immunoSEQ multiplex PCR, yet TCRdb's version contains in-frame clones alone and is incomplete. The sample yields some 140,000 clones, approximately 90% seen once. The material was peripheral blood, obtained on day 0 of AZD1222 vaccination. The receptor set was obtained from an adult in good health.

J is TRBJ2-3 and V is TRBV13, with 8 positions matching TRBD2. The V gene's germline CDR1 is PRHDT and CDR2 FYEKMQ (reference sequence). Trimming took 5 bases from V and 6 from J; bases not matched to a gene: 7. CDR3 length equals 14 residues. The CDR3 here is CASSTSLAADTQYF. In DNA form, the CDR3 reads TGTGCCAGCAGCACCTCACTAGCGGCCGATACGCAGTATTTT.

J is TRBJ1-1 and V is TRBV7-9, with D maybe TRBD1 (6 bases). CDR3 length: 12 residues. Trimming shortened V by 5 bases and J by 9 bases, and 13 bases separated the two germline ends. Germline V gene lookup returns CDR1 SEHNR and CDR2 FQNEAQ (reference sequence). CDR3 nucleotides: TGTGCCAGCAGCGCCGACAGGATAAAAGCTTTCTTT. Translated: CASSADRIKAFF.

This clone was seen many times. The rearrangement uses TRBV10-3 and TRBJ2-3; D is possibly TRBD2 (6 bases). Germline V lookup: CDR1 ENHRY, CDR2 SYGVKD. This CDR3 comprises 16 residues. V was cut by 0 bases and J by 0 bases, with 10 bases left in between. The DNA for the CDR3 is TGTGCCATCAGTGAGTCGGAGGGGACTAGCACAGATACGCAGTATTTT. Its protein is CAISESEGTSTDTQYF.

This clone was observed a handful of times. V is TRBV4-1 and J is TRBJ2-5; D is uncertain. Looked up from germline, CDR1 is MGHRA and CDR2 is YSYEKL. The CDR3 has 13 amino acids. The V end was cut by 2 bases, the J end by 5 bases, with 9 bases between. CDR3 DNA: TGCGCCAGCAGCCAACCACCCGGGGAGACCCAGTACTTC. Protein: CASSQPPGETQYF.

This chain connects TRBV7-9 to TRBJ1-2, with a tentative D call TRBD1 (6 bases). Germline CDR1 and CDR2: SEHNR and FQNEAQ (reference sequence). V gave up 5 bases and J gave up 0 bases, with 10 bases separating them. The length of the CDR3 is 14 residues. The CDR3 loop is CASSKGQPNYGYTF. The CDR3 coding sequence is TGTGCCAGCAGCAAAGGACAGCCTAACTATGGCTACACCTTC.

This clone was seen only a few times. The genes are TRBV4-2 and TRBJ2-5, with a tentative D call TRBD2 (6 bases). The germline CDR1 and CDR2 sequences are LGHNA and YNFKEQ. The CDR3 is 16 residues long. Trimming left V 1 base short and J 2 bases short, with 14 bases between. CDR3 DNA sequence: TGTGCCAGCAGCCAAGTAGGGGCGGCGGGGCAAGAGACCCAGTACTTC. This gives the protein CASSQVGAAGQETQYF.

The rearrangement joins TRBV11-2 to TRBJ2-7; 13 bases match TRBD2. V was pared by 5 bases and J by 6 bases, with 16 bases of the junction left unmatched. Per the germline V gene, CDR1 is SGHAT and CDR2 is FQNNGV. The CDR3 is 18 residues long. The CDR3 DNA is TGTGCCAGCAGCCAACGCTTAGTGGGACTAGCGGGAAGAGGCGAGCAGTACTTC. Its translation: CASSQRLVGLAGRGEQYF.

The chain combines TRBV6-1 with TRBJ1-2, with D unresolved. Germline V lookup: CDR1 MNHNS, CDR2 SASEGT. V was shortened by 1 base and J by 4 bases, with 13 bases between the two germline ends. The CDR3 contains 15 residues. CDR3 loop: CASSEEGGMTYGYTF. Here the CDR3 DNA reads TGTGCCAGCAGTGAAGAGGGAGGTATGACCTATGGCTACACCTTC.

CDR3 DNA: TGCGCCAGCAGCCCAAAGCTTGGGACAGGGAGAGATGAGCAGTTCTTC. Translation gives CASSPKLGTGRDEQFF. The chain joins TRBV5-1 to TRBJ2-1; 9 bases match TRBD1. The germline V gene has CDR1 SGHRS and CDR2 YFSETQ. The V segment lost 4 bases and the J segment 8 bases; nucleotides outside the gene matches: 13. This CDR3 is 16 amino acids long.

In DNA, the CDR3 is TGTGCCAGCCGCCCCGCGGCCGTTCAGCCCCAGCATTTT. Protein sequence: CASRPAAVQPQHF. The J gene is TRBJ1-5, the V gene TRBV28; D ambiguous. CDR1 and CDR2 (germline): MDHEN, SYDVKM. The V end was cut by 8 bases, the J end by 6 bases, with 14 bases between. The CDR3 runs 13 residues.

V is TRBV7-3 and J is TRBJ2-1, with 13 nucleotides matching TRBD2. V dropped 8 bases and J dropped 6; count of bases not matched to a gene: 4. Germline lookup yields CDR1 SGHTA and CDR2 FQGTGA. The CDR3 spans 14 residues. This CDR3 reads CASSRTSGSNEQFF. The CDR3 DNA sequence: TGTGCCAGCTCCAGGACTAGCGGGAGCAATGAGCAGTTCTTC.

This clone has only one observation. V and J are TRBV7-8 and TRBJ1-6, with D unclear. V lost 3 bases and J 10 bases, leaving 13 bases between the germline ends. CDR3 length: 14 residues. Germline V gives CDR1 SGHVS, CDR2 FQNEAQ. The CDR3 is CASSLYSTRSPLHF. The CDR3 region has the DNA TGTGCCAGCAGCTTGTATTCGACAAGATCACCCCTCCACTTT. Combining the CDR3 with reference TRBV7-8 and TRBJ1-6 gives the whole variable domain GAGVSQSPRYKVAKRGQDVALRCDPISGHVSLFWYQQALGQGPEFLTYFQNEAQLDKSGLPSDRFFAERPEGSVSTLKIQRTQQEDSAVYLCASSLYSTRSPLHFGNGTRLTVT.

The chain employs TRBV15 and TRBJ1-2; possibly TRBD1 for D (5 bases). This CDR3 is 14 amino acids long. The germline CDR1 and CDR2 sequences are LNHNV and YYDKDF (reference sequence). V lost 0 bases and J lost 5, with 10 bases in between. The CDR3: CATSRDPGVYGYTF. As DNA, the CDR3 is TGTGCCACCAGCAGAGATCCGGGGGTATATGGCTACACCTTC.

The CDR3 nucleotides read TGTGCCAGCTCACCAAGAGGAAGGGCTGAAGCTTTCTTT. The encoded protein is CASSPRGRAEAFF. V usage is TRBV18 and J usage is TRBJ1-1; D unclear. Germline V gene lookup returns CDR1 KGHSH and CDR2 LQKENI. The CDR3 is 13 amino acids. V lost 2 bases to trimming and J lost 6 bases, with 10 bases between them.

This clone was seen a few times. The V gene is TRBV5-6, the J gene TRBJ2-7, with no clear D. The CDR3 runs 13 residues. The germline V and J ends were trimmed by 0 bases and 3 bases, with 7 bases remaining between them. Germline V CDR1 and CDR2: SGHDT, YYEEEE. CDR3 bases: TGTGCCAGCAGCTTGGTCTTTAACTACGAGCAGTACTTC. This translates into CASSLVFNYEQYF.

This clone was detected once. The chain links TRBV18 to TRBJ1-4; no definite D call. Per germline, CDR1 KGHSH and CDR2 LQKENI. With 2 bases removed from V and 0 bases from J, the gap between germline ends came to 7 bases. The CDR3 loop spans 15 amino acids. Written as DNA, the CDR3 is TGTGCCAGCTCACCAGCACCTGCAACTAATGAAAAACTGTTTTTT. Protein: CASSPAPATNEKLFF.

V usage is TRBV11-3 and J usage is TRBJ2-1; 11 positions match TRBD2. Germline assignment: CDR1 SGHNT and CDR2 YENEEA. Unmatched junction bases numbered 8, after V lost 7 bases and J lost 6 bases. The CDR3 totals 15 residues. The CDR3 DNA follows: TGTGCCAGCACTCCATACCTAGCGGGAGGCAATGAGCAGTTCTTC. Protein product: CASTPYLAGGNEQFF.

A word on this clone: Its ends do not fully match the called genes, so a read error is possible. The chain uses TRBV7-2 and TRBJ1-1; D is possibly TRBD1 (5 bases). CDR3 length equals 14 residues. Germline-derived CDR1 and CDR2 are SGHTA and FQGNSA. As DNA, the CDR3 is TGTGCCAGCACCTTAGTTTTCCAACAGGTTGAAGCTTTCTTT. It is translated as CASTLVFQQVEAFF. The variable domain in full, completed from reference TRBV7-2 and TRBJ1-1, reads GAGVSQSPSNKVTEKGKDVELRCDPISGHTALYWYRQSLGQGLEFLIYFQGNSAPDKSGLPSDRFSAERTGGSVSTLTIQRTQQEDSAVYLCASTLVFQQVEAFFGQGTRLTVV.

The chain uses TRBV11-2 and TRBJ1-2; 7 bases map to TRBD1. In germline, CDR1 is SGHAT, CDR2 FQNNGV. The CDR3 totals 14 residues. V lost 5 bases and J lost 5; bases outside the gene matches: 8. This chain's CDR3 is CASSTGTETYGYTF. In nucleotides, the CDR3 is TGTGCCAGCAGCACCGGGACAGAAACTTATGGCTACACCTTC.

CDR3 loop: CASSLGAGKQETQYF. In DNA form, the CDR3 reads TGTGCCAGCAGCTTAGGAGCGGGGAAACAAGAGACCCAGTACTTC. V usage is TRBV11-3 and J usage is TRBJ2-5, with 7 bases matching TRBD2. J gave up 2 bases and V 1 base, and 4 bases lay outside the gene matches. CDR3 length: 15 amino acids. Germline V CDR1 and CDR2: SGHNT, YENEEA.

Details on this clone: The identical CDR3 is also encoded by other nucleotide sequences in the sample. V usage is TRBV7-2 and J usage is TRBJ1-5, with D perhaps matching TRBD1 (5 bases). The ends were cut back, 2 bases at V and 0 bases at J, with 8 bases in the middle. This CDR3 comprises 15 residues. Per the germline V gene, CDR1 is SGHTA and CDR2 is FQGNSA. The CDR3 sequence: CASSLQGASNQPQHF. CDR3 DNA: TGTGCCAGCAGCTTACAAGGGGCTAGCAATCAGCCCCAGCATTTT. Full variable domain (remainder filled in from reference TRBV7-2 and TRBJ1-5): GAGVSQSPSNKVTEKGKDVELRCDPISGHTALYWYRQSLGQGLEFLIYFQGNSAPDKSGLPSDRFSAERTGGSVSTLTIQRTQQEDSAVYLCASSLQGASNQPQHFGDGTRLSIL.

V is TRBV19 and J is TRBJ1-2; D gene unclear. The CDR3 loop spans 14 amino acids. V was trimmed by 2 bases and J by 5 bases, leaving 12 bases between them. Looked up from germline, CDR1 is LNHDA and CDR2 is SQIVND (reference sequence). DNA for the CDR3: TGTGCCAGTAGTATAATGCAGGACCGGTATGGCTACACCTTC. Translating it yields CASSIMQDRYGYTF.

J is TRBJ1-2 and V is TRBV10-3; D ambiguous. The CDR3 runs to 13 residues. V shed 0 bases and J shed 4 bases, with 6 bases lying between them. The germline V gene has CDR1 ENHRY and CDR2 SYGVKD. As DNA, the CDR3 is TGTGCCATCAGTGAGTCGAGCTCCTATGGCTACACCTTC. It is translated as CAISESSSYGYTF.

This chain joins TRBV28 and TRBJ1-5; 8 bases are a match to TRBD1. Germline-derived CDR1 and CDR2 are MDHEN and SYDVKM. V was pared by 4 bases and J by 6 bases, with 8 bases of the junction left unmatched. The CDR3 is 15 amino acids. The CDR3, as DNA: TGTGCCAGCAGTTCTCCTGGACAGGGTGGTCAGCCCCAGCATTTT. Encoded protein: CASSSPGQGGQPQHF.

J is TRBJ1-2 and V is TRBV5-4, with 7 bases lining up with TRBD1. Unmatched junction bases numbered 8, after V lost 0 bases and J lost 3 bases. CDR3 length: 16 residues. The germline CDR1 and CDR2 sequences are SGHNT and YYREEE (reference sequence). CDR3: CASSLGRGGGYYGYTF. CDR3 coding DNA: TGTGCCAGCAGCTTGGGACGAGGGGGCGGATACTATGGCTACACCTTC. Supplemented by reference TRBV5-4 and TRBJ1-2, the full variable domain reads ETGVTQSPTHLIKTRGQQVTLRCSSQSGHNTVSWYQQALGQGPQFIFQYYREEENGRGNFPPRFSGLQFPNYSSELNVNALELDDSALYLCASSLGRGGGYYGYTFGSGTRLTVV.

The rearrangement links TRBV9 to TRBJ1-5; 10 bases match TRBD1. This CDR3 spans 18 amino acids. Losses at the gene ends were 4 bases for V and 2 bases for J; bases not matched to a gene: 12. Germline V gene lookup returns CDR1 SGDLS and CDR2 YYNGEE. The CDR3 bases are TGTGCCAGCAGCTTCGGACAGGGGGTATTAACCCGCAATCAGCCCCAGCATTTT. As protein: CASSFGQGVLTRNQPQHF. Together with reference TRBV9 and TRBJ1-5, the CDR3 gives the full variable domain: DSGVTQTPKHLITATGQRVTLRCSPRSGDLSVYWYQQSLDQGLQFLIQYYNGEERAKGNILERFSAQQFPDLHSELNLSSLELGDSALYFCASSFGQGVLTRNQPQHFGDGTRLSIL.

This rearrangement joins TRBV12-3 or TRBV12-4 to TRBJ1-3; D is unresolved. Trimming removed 3 bases at V and 2 bases at J, with 2 bases between. This CDR3 spans 12 amino acids. The CDR3 coding sequence is TGTGCCAGCAGTTTTGCTGGAAACACCATATATTTT. Translated: CASSFAGNTIYF.

This clone appeared once. The chain joins TRBV28 to TRBJ1-2; TRBD1 matches at 7 bases. The germline gives CDR1 MDHEN, CDR2 SYDVKM. Germline trimming cut 2 bases from V and 7 bases from J; bases unmatched to any gene: 1. The CDR3 runs 12 residues. The CDR3 region is CASSLAGGGYTF. The CDR3 DNA reads TGTGCCAGCAGTTTAGCAGGGGGTGGCTACACCTTC.

Written as DNA, the CDR3 is TGTGCCAGCGCCCCCTGGGGGCAATGGAACCAGCCCCAGCATTTT. Protein product: CASAPWGQWNQPQHF. V gene TRBV28 combines with J gene TRBJ1-5; D is perhaps TRBD1 (6 bases). The length of the CDR3 is 15 residues. V was cut by 8 bases and J by 7 bases, with 21 bases left in between. Looked up from germline, CDR1 is MDHEN and CDR2 is SYDVKM.

This clone was counted a single time. The genes are TRBV19 and TRBJ2-2, with 9 bases fitting TRBD1. Germline CDR1 and CDR2: LNHDA and SQIVND (reference sequence). The CDR3 has 13 amino acids. The J segment lost 6 bases and the V segment lost 10 bases, leaving 6 bases of the junction unmatched. The CDR3 reads CAIQGARSGELFF. CDR3 sequence (DNA): TGTGCCATACAGGGGGCGCGATCCGGGGAGCTGTTTTTT.